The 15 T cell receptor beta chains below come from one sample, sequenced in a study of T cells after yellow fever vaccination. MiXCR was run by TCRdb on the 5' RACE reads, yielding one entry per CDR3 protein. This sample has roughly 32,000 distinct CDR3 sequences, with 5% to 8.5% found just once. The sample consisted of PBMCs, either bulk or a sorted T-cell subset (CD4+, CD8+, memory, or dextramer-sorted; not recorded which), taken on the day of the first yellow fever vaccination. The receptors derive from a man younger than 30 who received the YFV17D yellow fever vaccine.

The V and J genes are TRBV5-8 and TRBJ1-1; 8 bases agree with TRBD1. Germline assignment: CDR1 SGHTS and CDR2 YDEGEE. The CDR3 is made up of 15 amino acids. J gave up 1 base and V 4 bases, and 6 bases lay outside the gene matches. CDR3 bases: TGTGCCAGCAGCCTTACGCAGGGGGCGAACACTGAAGCTTTCTTT. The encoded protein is CASSLTQGANTEAFF. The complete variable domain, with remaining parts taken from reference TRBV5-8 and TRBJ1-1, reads EAGVTQSPTHLIKTRGQQATLRCSPISGHTSVYWYQQALGLGLQFLLWYDEGEERNRGNFPPRFSGRQFPNYSSELNVNALELEDSALYLCASSLTQGANTEAFFGQGTRLTVV.

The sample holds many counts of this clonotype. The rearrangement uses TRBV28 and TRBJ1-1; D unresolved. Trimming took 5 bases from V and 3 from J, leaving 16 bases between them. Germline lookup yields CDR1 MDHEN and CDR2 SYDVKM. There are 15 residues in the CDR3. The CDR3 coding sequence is TGTGCCAGCAGTCCCAATCACTCCATTGACACTGAAGCTTTCTTT. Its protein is CASSPNHSIDTEAFF.

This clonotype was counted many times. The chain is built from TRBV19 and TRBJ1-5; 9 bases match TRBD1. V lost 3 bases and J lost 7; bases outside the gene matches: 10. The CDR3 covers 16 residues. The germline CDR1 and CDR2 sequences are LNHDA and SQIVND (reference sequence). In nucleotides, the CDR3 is TGTGCCAGTAGTATGGGGACAGGGAAAAGCGGACAGCCCCAGCATTTT. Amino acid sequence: CASSMGTGKSGQPQHF.

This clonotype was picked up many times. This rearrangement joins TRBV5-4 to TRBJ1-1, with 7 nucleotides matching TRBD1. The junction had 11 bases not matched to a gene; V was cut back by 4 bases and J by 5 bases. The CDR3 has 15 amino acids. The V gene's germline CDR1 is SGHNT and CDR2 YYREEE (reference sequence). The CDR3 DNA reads TGTGCCAGCAGCCCACAGGGGCACTTCTGGACTGAAGCTTTCTTT. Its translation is CASSPQGHFWTEAFF. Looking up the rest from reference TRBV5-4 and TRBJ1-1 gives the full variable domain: ETGVTQSPTHLIKTRGQQVTLRCSSQSGHNTVSWYQQALGQGPQFIFQYYREEENGRGNFPPRFSGLQFPNYSSELNVNALELDDSALYLCASSPQGHFWTEAFFGQGTRLTVV.

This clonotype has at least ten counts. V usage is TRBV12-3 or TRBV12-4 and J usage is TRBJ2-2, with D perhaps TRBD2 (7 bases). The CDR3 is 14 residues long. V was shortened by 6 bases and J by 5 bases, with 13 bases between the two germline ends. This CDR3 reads CASRGGGTTGELFF. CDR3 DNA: TGTGCCAGCAGGGGAGGGGGGACAACCGGGGAGCTGTTTTTT.

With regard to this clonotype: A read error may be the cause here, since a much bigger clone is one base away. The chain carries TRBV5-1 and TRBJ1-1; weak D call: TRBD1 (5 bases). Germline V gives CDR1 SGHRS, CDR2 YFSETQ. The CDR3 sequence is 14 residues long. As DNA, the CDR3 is TGCACCAGCAGCTTGGATCCGGGGGGCACTGAAGCTTTCTTT. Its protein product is CTSSLDPGGTEAFF.

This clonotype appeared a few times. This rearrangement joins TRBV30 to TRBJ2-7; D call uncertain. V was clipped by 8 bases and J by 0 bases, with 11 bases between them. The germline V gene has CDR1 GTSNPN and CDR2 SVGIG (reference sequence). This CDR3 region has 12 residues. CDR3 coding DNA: TGTGCCCGCGGCGGAGACTCCTACGAGCAGTACTTC. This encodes CARGGDSYEQYF.

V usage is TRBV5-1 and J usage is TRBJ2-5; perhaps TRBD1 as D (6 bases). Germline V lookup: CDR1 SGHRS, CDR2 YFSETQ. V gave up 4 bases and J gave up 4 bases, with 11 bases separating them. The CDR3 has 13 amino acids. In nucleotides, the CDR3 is TGCGCCAGCAGCCCACAGGGTACAGAGACCCAGTACTTC. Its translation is CASSPQGTETQYF.

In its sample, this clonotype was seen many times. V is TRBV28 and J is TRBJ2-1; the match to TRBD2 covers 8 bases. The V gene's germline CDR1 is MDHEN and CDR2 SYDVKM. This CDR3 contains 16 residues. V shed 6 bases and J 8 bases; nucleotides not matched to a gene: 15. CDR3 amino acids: CASRRPGGFLVDEQFF. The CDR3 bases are TGTGCCAGCAGACGACCGGGGGGGTTTTTGGTCGATGAGCAGTTCTTC.

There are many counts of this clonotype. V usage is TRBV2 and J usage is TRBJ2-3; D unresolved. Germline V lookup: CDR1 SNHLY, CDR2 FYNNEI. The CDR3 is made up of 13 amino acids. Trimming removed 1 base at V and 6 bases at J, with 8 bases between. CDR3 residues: CASSEEHGDTQYF. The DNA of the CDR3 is TGTGCCAGCAGTGAAGAGCACGGTGATACGCAGTATTTT.

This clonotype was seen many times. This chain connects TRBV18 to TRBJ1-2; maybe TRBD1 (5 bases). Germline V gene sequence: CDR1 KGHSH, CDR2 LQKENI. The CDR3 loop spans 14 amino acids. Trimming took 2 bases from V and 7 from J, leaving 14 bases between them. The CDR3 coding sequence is TGTGCCAGCTCACCATCTGCGGGGGAGAGTGGCTACACCTTC. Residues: CASSPSAGESGYTF.

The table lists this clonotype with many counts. CDR3 region: CASSLEGTDTQYF. CDR3 DNA: TGCGCCAGCAGCTTGGAGGGGACAGATACGCAGTATTTT. The rearrangement uses TRBV5-1 and TRBJ2-3; a weak D match, TRBD1 (5 bases). V lost 0 bases and J 3 bases, leaving 5 bases between the germline ends. This CDR3 is built from 13 residues. In germline, CDR1 is SGHRS, CDR2 YFSETQ.

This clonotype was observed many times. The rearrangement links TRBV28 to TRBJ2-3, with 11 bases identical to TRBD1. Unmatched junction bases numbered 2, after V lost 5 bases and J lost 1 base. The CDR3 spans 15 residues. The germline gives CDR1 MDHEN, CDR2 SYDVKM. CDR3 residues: CASSGQGAGTDTQYF. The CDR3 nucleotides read TGTGCCAGCAGTGGACAGGGGGCGGGCACAGATACGCAGTATTTT.

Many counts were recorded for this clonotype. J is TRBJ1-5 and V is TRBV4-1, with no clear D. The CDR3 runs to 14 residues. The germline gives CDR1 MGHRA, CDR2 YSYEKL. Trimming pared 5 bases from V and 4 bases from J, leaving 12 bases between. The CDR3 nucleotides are TGCGCCAGCAGCTGGGTGACGGAAAATCAGCCCCAGCATTTT. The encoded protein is CASSWVTENQPQHF.

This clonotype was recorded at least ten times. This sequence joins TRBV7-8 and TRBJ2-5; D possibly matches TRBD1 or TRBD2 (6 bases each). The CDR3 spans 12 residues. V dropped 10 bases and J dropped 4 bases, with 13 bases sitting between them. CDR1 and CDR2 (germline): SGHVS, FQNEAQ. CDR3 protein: CATAGGGETQYF. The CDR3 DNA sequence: TGTGCCACCGCCGGGGGCGGAGAGACCCAGTACTTC.